A selection of T cell receptor beta chains follows, all from one sample in a study of blood T cell repertoires in COVID-19. Using immunoSEQ multiplex PCR, the repertoire was profiled, and TCRdb retains in-frame clones only, with some absent. Seen here are around 200,000 clones, approximately 89% observed once, and the top ten hold approximately 2.5%. Source material: PBMCs or T cells enriched from blood (not recorded which). Receptor source: a middle-aged woman with acute COVID-19. Each CDR3 is given with its conserved first and last residue. The D gene is left open where the match is weak. Clone size is not always given. Where it is, it says once, few, many or a class for expanded clones.

J,D,V,size,DNA,CDR3
TRBJ2-1,TRBD2,TRBV6-2/TRBV6-3,few,TGTGCCAGCAGTTCTCGGACTAGCGGGAGACTCTCCTACAATGAGCAGTTCTTC,CASSSRTSGRLSYNEQFF
TRBJ2-6,TRBD1,TRBV14,.,TGTGCCAGCAGACCGGACAGGTCGCCTGGGGCCAACGTCCTGACTTTC,CASRPDRSPGANVLTF
TRBJ2-2,TRBD2,TRBV19,.,TGTGCCAGTAGTATAGACTTTCCGGGACTAGCGGGAGAGACTACCACCGGGGAGCTGTTTTTT,CASSIDFPGLAGETTTGELFF
TRBJ2-1,TRBD2,TRBV10-1,.,TGCGCCAGCAGTGAGATAGCGGGGGGAATTAATGAGCAGTTCTTC,CASSEIAGGINEQFF
TRBJ1-2,TRBD1,TRBV9,once,TGTGCCAGCAGCCCTCAGGACAGGGGCAACTATGGCTACACCTTC,CASSPQDRGNYGYTF
TRBJ1-1,.,TRBV21-1,.,TGTGCCAGCAGCACTAGAAACGCCCATAACACTGAAGCTTTCTTT,CASSTRNAHNTEAFF
TRBJ1-2,.,TRBV15,.,TGTGCCACCAGCAGAGTAAGGGGTAGCTATGGCTACACCTTC,CATSRVRGSYGYTF
TRBJ1-1,.,TRBV19,.,TGTGCCAGTAGGGATGGGGGCCCGAACACTGAAGCTTTCTTT,CASRDGGPNTEAFF
TRBJ1-3,.,TRBV2,.,TGTGCCAGCTTAGGGGCTGGAAACACCATATATTTT,CASLGAGNTIYF
TRBJ1-5,TRBD1,TRBV3-1/TRBV3-2,.,TGTGCCAGCAGTTGGGGACAGAGAGGCCAGCCCCAGCATTTT,CASSWGQRGQPQHF
TRBJ2-7,.,TRBV7-2,.,TGTGCCAGCAGCTTAGGGTTTAGCGGTGACTACGAGCAGTACTTC,CASSLGFSGDYEQYF
TRBJ2-1,.,TRBV10-3,.,TGTGCCATCAGTGGGCAGTCCTACAATGAGCAGTTCTTC,CAISGQSYNEQFF
TRBJ2-3,TRBD2,TRBV4-3,medium-sized,TGCGCCAGCAGCCGAAACGGACTAGGGGATACGCAGTATTTT,CASSRNGLGDTQYF
TRBJ2-3,TRBD1,TRBV19,.,TGTGCCAGTAGTATATCCCAGGGGGCTGGAACAGATACGCAGTATTTT,CASSISQGAGTDTQYF
TRBJ2-3,TRBD2,TRBV6-5,.,TGTGCCAGCAGTCCCCTGCGGGGGGTATCAGATACGCAGTATTTT,CASSPLRGVSDTQYF
TRBJ2-5,TRBD1,TRBV7-2,few,TGTGCCAGCATCGCCAAAGACAGGGGGCAAGGGACCCAGTACTTC,CASIAKDRGQGTQYF
TRBJ2-1,.,TRBV28,.,TGTGCCAGCAGTTTGCGCCACAATGAGCAGTTCTTC,CASSLRHNEQFF
TRBJ2-3,TRBD2,TRBV7-9,.,TGTGCCAGCAGCGGAATGGGACTAGCGGGACCCACAGATACGCAGTATTTT,CASSGMGLAGPTDTQYF
TRBJ1-2,TRBD1,TRBV7-9,once,TGTGCCAGCAGCTTAGGACAGGGTCAAGGCTACACCTTC,CASSLGQGQGYTF
TRBJ1-2,TRBD1,TRBV30,.,TGTGCCTGGAGTCCACGTTCGACAGGGTTGACCTTC,CAWSPRSTGLTF
TRBJ1-2,.,TRBV9,once,TGTGCCAGCAGCGGGTACAGGGATGGCTACACCTTC,CASSGYRDGYTF
TRBJ2-2,TRBD2,TRBV19,.,TGTGCCAGTAGTCTCCGACTAGCGGGGGGTGCCGGGGAGCTGTTTTTT,CASSLRLAGGAGELFF
TRBJ2-7,.,TRBV5-1,few,TGCGCCAGCAGCTATAGGAGGGGCTGGTACGAGCAGTACTTC,CASSYRRGWYEQYF
TRBJ1-5,.,TRBV28,once,TGTGCCAGCAGTTCTCCCCTCGCGTCTTATAGCAATCAGCCCCAGCATTTT,CASSSPLASYSNQPQHF
TRBJ1-1,TRBD1,TRBV5-8,.,TGTGCCAGCAGCTTGCCGACAGGGGCGATCGGGTCGAACACTGAAGCTTTCTTT,CASSLPTGAIGSNTEAFF
TRBJ2-7,TRBD1,TRBV4-1,.,TGCGCCAGCAGCCAAGATCCCCGGGGACAGGGAACACCCTACGAGCAGTACTTC,CASSQDPRGQGTPYEQYF
TRBJ2-1,.,TRBV10-2,.,TGCGCCAGCAGTGATACGACGAGGGCGGGAAAGGGGGCGAGTATCTACAATGAGCAGTTCTTC,CASSDTTRAGKGASIYNEQFF
TRBJ2-3,.,TRBV14,.,TGTGCCAGCAGTTTCAGACGGCGGACAGCGGCCACAGATACGCAGTATTTT,CASSFRRRTAATDTQYF
TRBJ1-5,.,TRBV12-3/TRBV12-4,once,TGTGCCAGCAGTCCCGGGGACAATCAGCCCCAGCATTTT,CASSPGDNQPQHF
TRBJ1-6,TRBD1,TRBV24-1,.,TGTGCCACCAGTGACCTGTACCGGGACAGGGGTTCACCCCTCCACTTT,CATSDLYRDRGSPLHF
TRBJ2-1,TRBD1,TRBV4-1,.,TGCGCCAGCAGCCAAGATGGGACAGCGGTTTCCTACAATGAGCAGTTCTTC,CASSQDGTAVSYNEQFF
TRBJ2-1,TRBD2,TRBV15,.,TGTGCCACCAGCAGAGATCCTACTAGCGGTTCCTACAATGAGCAGTTCTTC,CATSRDPTSGSYNEQFF